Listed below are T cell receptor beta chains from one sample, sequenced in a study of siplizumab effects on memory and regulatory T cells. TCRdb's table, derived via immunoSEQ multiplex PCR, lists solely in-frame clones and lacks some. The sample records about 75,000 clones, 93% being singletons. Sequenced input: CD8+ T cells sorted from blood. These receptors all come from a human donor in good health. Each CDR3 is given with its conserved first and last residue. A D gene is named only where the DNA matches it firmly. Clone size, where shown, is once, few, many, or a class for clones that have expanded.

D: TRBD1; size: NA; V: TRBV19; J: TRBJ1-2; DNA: TGTGCCAGTAGCGCCGCCGGGACAGGGTCCTATGGCTACACCTTC; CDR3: CASSAAGTGSYGYTF
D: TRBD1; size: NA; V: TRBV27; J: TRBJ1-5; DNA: TGTGCCAGCAGTTTTAGAGGACAGGCCTACAATCAGCCCCAGCATTTT; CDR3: CASSFRGQAYNQPQHF
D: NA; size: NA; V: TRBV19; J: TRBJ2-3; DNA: TGTGCCACTGCGGTATCTAGCACAGATACGCAGTATTTT; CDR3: CATAVSSTDTQYF
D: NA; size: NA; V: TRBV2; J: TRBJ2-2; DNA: TGTGCCCTCAACGCAGGGGCCGGGGAGCTGTTTTTT; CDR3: CALNAGAGELFF
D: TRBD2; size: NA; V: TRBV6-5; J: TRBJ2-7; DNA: TGTGCCAGCAGTAGCGGGGGGAGAAGCGAGCAGTACTTC; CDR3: CASSSGGRSEQYF
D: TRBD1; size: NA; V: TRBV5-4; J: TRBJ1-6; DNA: TGTGCCAGCAGCTTGGAAATGGGACAGGGGAGCTCCTATAATTCACCCCTCCACTTT; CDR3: CASSLEMGQGSSYNSPLHF
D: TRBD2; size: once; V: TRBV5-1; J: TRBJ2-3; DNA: TGCGCCAGCAGCCAAAGGAGCGGGGGAGTAGGAGATACGCAGTATTTT; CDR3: CASSQRSGGVGDTQYF
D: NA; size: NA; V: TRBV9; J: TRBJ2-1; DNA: TGTGCCAGCAGCGTAGAAGTCGGGGACAATGAGCAGTTCTTC; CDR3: CASSVEVGDNEQFF
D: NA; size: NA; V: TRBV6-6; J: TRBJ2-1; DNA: TGTGCCAGCAGTTACTCTCTTCACAATGAGCAGTTCTTC; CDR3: CASSYSLHNEQFF
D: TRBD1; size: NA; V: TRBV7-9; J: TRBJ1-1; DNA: TGTGCCAGCAGCCAGAGACAGGGAATGAACACTGAAGCTTTCTTT; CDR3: CASSQRQGMNTEAFF
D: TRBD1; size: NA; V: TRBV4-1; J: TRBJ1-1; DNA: TGCGCCAGCAGCCAAGTAAAGGACAGGCAAGCTTTCTTT; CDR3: CASSQVKDRQAFF
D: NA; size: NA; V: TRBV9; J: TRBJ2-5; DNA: TGTGCCAGCAGCGTGACACCCCCAGAGACCCAGTACTTC; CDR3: CASSVTPPETQYF
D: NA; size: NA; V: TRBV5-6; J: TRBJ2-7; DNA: TGTGCCAGCAGCTTGGGAGGAAATAACTACGGGCAGTACTTC; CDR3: CASSLGGNNYGQYF
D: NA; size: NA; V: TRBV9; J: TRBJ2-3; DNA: TGTGCCAGCAGCAGGGGAGTGGCAGATACGCAGTATTTT; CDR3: CASSRGVADTQYF
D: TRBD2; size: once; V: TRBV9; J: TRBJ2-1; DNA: TGTGCCAGCAGCGTAGGTCCCAGCGGGGGGGTCAATGAGCAGTTCTTC; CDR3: CASSVGPSGGVNEQFF
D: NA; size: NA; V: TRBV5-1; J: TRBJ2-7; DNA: TGCGCCAGCAGCGCGGACTACGAGCAGTACTTC; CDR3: CASSADYEQYF
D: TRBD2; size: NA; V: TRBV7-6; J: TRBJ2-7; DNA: TGTGCCAGCAGTTCTACTAGCGGGGTTTCCTACGAGCAGTACTTC; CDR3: CASSSTSGVSYEQYF
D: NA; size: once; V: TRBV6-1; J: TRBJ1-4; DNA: TGTGCCAGCAGAGTGGACGGTTTTAATGAAAAACTGTTTTTT; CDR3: CASRVDGFNEKLFF
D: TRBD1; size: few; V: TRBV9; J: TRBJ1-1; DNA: TGTGCCAGCAGCGACGCAGGGGGCGCCACTGAAGCTTTCTTT; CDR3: CASSDAGGATEAFF
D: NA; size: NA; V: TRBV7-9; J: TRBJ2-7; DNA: TGTGCCAGCAGCTTAGGACAGTCCCCCTACGAGCAGTACTTC; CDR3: CASSLGQSPYEQYF
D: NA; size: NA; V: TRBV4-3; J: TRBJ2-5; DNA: TGCGCCAGCAGCCAAGTGTGGGGTGTTAGAGAGACCCAGTACTTC; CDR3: CASSQVWGVRETQYF
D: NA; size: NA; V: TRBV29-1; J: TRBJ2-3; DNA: TGCAGCGTTTGGGACACGGGTGAGCAGTATTTT; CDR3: CSVWDTGEQYF
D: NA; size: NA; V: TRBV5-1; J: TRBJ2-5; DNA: TGCGCCAGCAGCTTGGACAGAAGGTCTCTGTACTTC; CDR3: CASSLDRRSLYF
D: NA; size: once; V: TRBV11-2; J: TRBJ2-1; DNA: TGTGCCAGCAGTAGTGGGGGGATACAAAGCTCCTACAATGAGCAGTTCTTC; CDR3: CASSSGGIQSSYNEQFF
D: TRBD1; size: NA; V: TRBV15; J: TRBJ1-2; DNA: TGTGCCACCAGCATTAACCCGATCGGGACAGGGCACTATGGCTACACCTTC; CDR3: CATSINPIGTGHYGYTF
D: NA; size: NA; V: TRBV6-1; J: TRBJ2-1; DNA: TGTGCCAGCAGTGAAGCGGTTCGGGGGCGAGGTAGAAGTGAGCAGTTCTTC; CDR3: CASSEAVRGRGRSEQFF
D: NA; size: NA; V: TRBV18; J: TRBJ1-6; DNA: TGTGCCAGCTCACCAATTACGACAGAGAATAATTCACCCCTCCACTTT; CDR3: CASSPITTENNSPLHF
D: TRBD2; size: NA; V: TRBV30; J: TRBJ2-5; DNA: TGTGCCTGGAGTGATTTACTAGCGGAAGAGACCCAGTACTTC; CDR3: CAWSDLLAEETQYF
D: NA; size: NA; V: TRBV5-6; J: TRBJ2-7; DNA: TGTGCCAGCAGCGCGGGACCGGGCGAGCAGTACTTC; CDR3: CASSAGPGEQYF
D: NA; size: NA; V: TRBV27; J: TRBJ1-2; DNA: TGTGCCAGCAGTTTGTCCGATAACTATGGCTACACCTTC; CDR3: CASSLSDNYGYTF
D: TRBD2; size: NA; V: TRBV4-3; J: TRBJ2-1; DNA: TGCGCCAGCAGCCTTCTAGCGGGGGGGAACAATGAGCAGTTCTTC; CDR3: CASSLLAGGNNEQFF
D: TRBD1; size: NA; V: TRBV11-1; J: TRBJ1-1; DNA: TGTGCCAGCAGCCCAGGGGCGGACAGGGTGTACACTGAAGCTTTCTTT; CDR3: CASSPGADRVYTEAFF
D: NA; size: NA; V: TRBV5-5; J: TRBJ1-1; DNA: TGTGCCAGCAGCTTGCAGGACAGCCTCACTGAAGCTTTCTTT; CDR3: CASSLQDSLTEAFF
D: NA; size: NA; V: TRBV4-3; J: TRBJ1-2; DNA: TGCGCCAGCAGCCCAGGGCAGGGCGCTAACTATGGCTACACCTTC; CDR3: CASSPGQGANYGYTF
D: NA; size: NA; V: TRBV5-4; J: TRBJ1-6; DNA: TGTGCCAGCAGCTTGGAAGGGGTTAGTTCACCCCTCCACTTT; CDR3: CASSLEGVSSPLHF
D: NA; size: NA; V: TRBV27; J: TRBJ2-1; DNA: TGTGCCAGCAGTTCAGAAGGCAGGGGTTACAATGAGCAGTTCTTC; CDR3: CASSSEGRGYNEQFF
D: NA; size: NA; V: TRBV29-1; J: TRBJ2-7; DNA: TGCAGCGTTTTGGGGCAGGACTACGAGCAGTACTTC; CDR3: CSVLGQDYEQYF
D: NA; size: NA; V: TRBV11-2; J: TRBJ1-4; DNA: TGTGCCAGCAGGGCTAGAGGGGGATCGGAGGAAAAACTGTTTTTT; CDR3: CASRARGGSEEKLFF
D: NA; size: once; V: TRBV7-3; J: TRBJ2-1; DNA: TGTGCCAGCAGCGACCAAACCCCCGATGAGCAGTTCTTC; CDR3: CASSDQTPDEQFF